The sample holds one count of the clone carrying this TCR beta chain. Measured with immunoSEQ multiplex PCR; TCRdb has only the in-frame clones, and not every one. Here the sample spans over 150,000 clones, roughly nine tenths being singletons. The source of the sample is a study of T cell responses to AZD1222 COVID-19 vaccine. The clonotype originates from an adult in good health. Source: peripheral blood, taken on day 0 of MenACWY control vaccination.

CDR3 protein: CASSSQDHEQYF. In nucleotides, the CDR3 is TGTGCCAGCAGCTCACAAGACCACGAGCAGTACTTC. The V and J genes are TRBV11-3 and TRBJ2-7, with unresolved D. The germline V and J ends were trimmed by 4 bases and 5 bases, with 9 bases remaining between them. CDR1 is SGHNT, CDR2 YENEEA, per germline. The CDR3 is made up of 12 amino acids.